The rows below give T cell receptor beta chains drawn from one sample of a study of human T cells and chemical hapten exposure. TCRdb reprocessed the RACE reads with MiXCR, giving one entry per CDR3 protein. Among about 380,000 distinct CDR3 sequences, 4.8% were seen once, and the ten largest hold around 2.3%. The specimen was whole blood, collected in connection with sensitization to the hapten diphenylcyclopropenone (DPC). All receptors derive from a woman aged 50 to 60 with alopecia areata. Some clones in this sample may be carry-over from other donors' samples. CDR3s include the opening cysteine and the closing phenylalanine or tryptophan. The D gene is left open where the match is weak. Clone size is shown for a subset of rows, as once, few, many or a class of expanded clone.

DNA,CDR3,J,D,size,V
TGTGCCAGCAGTGAAATTCTACTAGCGGGAGAGGAGACCCAGTACTTC,CASSEILLAGEETQYF,TRBJ2-5,TRBD2,few,TRBV2
TGTGCCAGCAGTGGCCAGGGAGGTGAAAAACTGTTTTTT,CASSGQGGEKLFF,TRBJ1-4,NA,many,TRBV6-5
TGCAGCGTTGGGGGGGTCACTAGCACAGATACGCAGTATTTT,CSVGGVTSTDTQYF,TRBJ2-3,NA,NA,TRBV29-1
TGTGCCAGCAGTCCTTCCGGGACAGGGTATGGTGAAGCTTTCTTT,CASSPSGTGYGEAFF,TRBJ1-1,TRBD1,few,TRBV27
TGCAGCGGGACAGTAAGAGGGGCGAACACTGAAGCTTTCTTT,CSGTVRGANTEAFF,TRBJ1-1,NA,NA,TRBV29-1
TGCGCCAGCAGCCAAGCCGGGACAGGGACTGAAGCTTTCTTT,CASSQAGTGTEAFF,TRBJ1-1,TRBD1,many,TRBV4-1
TGTGCAGCCTGGGCGGGAGTTCCCACAGATACGCAGTATTTT,CAAWAGVPTDTQYF,TRBJ2-3,TRBD2,NA,TRBV10-3
TGTGCCAGCAGAGCCGTAGACAGTGGGAACATTCAGTACTTC,CASRAVDSGNIQYF,TRBJ2-4,NA,few,TRBV28
TGTGCCAGCTCATCGGACGACTCCTACGAGCAGTACTTC,CASSSDDSYEQYF,TRBJ2-7,NA,few,TRBV18
TGTGCCAGCAGTTTCGAGGGGACTTATGGCTACACCTTC,CASSFEGTYGYTF,TRBJ1-2,NA,many,TRBV12-3/TRBV12-4
TGTGCCAGCAGTTTAGGACAGGTCGGGGGAGCTTTCTTT,CASSLGQVGGAFF,TRBJ1-1,TRBD1,NA,TRBV27
TGTGCCAGCAGCGTAGGCATTGGGGTCACACAGGACACTGAAGCTTTCTTT,CASSVGIGVTQDTEAFF,TRBJ1-1,NA,NA,TRBV9
TGTGCCAGCGTATCCTGGAACACTGAAGCTTTCTTT,CASVSWNTEAFF,TRBJ1-1,NA,many,TRBV25-1
TGTGCCAGCAGACAAAGGGGAGGGACACTCTCCTACAATGAGCAGTTCTTC,CASRQRGGTLSYNEQFF,TRBJ2-1,NA,many,TRBV27
TGTGCCAGCAGCCCAGGCTCCCGTCAGCCCCAGCATTTT,CASSPGSRQPQHF,TRBJ1-5,NA,many,TRBV7-2
TGTGCCAGCAGTCGGGCCGCCGCCTATGGCTACACCTTC,CASSRAAAYGYTF,TRBJ1-2,NA,few,TRBV27
TGTGCCAGCAGCAAAGCGCTTTATACAGACGTCTCCTACGAGCAGTACTTC,CASSKALYTDVSYEQYF,TRBJ2-7,NA,many,TRBV21-1
TGTGCCAGCAGGCTAGCGGACCAAGAGACCCAGTACTTC,CASRLADQETQYF,TRBJ2-5,TRBD2,NA,TRBV2
TGTGCCAGCAGTTTCGCGGGACATGATAGGGCCGGGGAGCTGTTTTTT,CASSFAGHDRAGELFF,TRBJ2-2,NA,many,TRBV6-5
TGTGCCAGCAGCATGGCGGCGGGTTCCAATGAAAAACTGTTTTTT,CASSMAAGSNEKLFF,TRBJ1-4,NA,few,TRBV9
TGCAGTGCTAGACACGGAATCTATGGCTACACCTTC,CSARHGIYGYTF,TRBJ1-2,NA,few,TRBV20-1
TGCAGTGCTAGAGATCCCGCGGGGGGATCACTAGCCAAAAACATTCAGTACTTC,CSARDPAGGSLAKNIQYF,TRBJ2-4,TRBD2,few,TRBV20-1
TGTGCCAGCAGCCGAGGACAGGTCTATAATTCACCCCTCCACTTT,CASSRGQVYNSPLHF,TRBJ1-6,TRBD1,many,TRBV3-1
TGCGCCAGCAGCCAGTCCCAGATCACAGATACGCAGTATTTT,CASSQSQITDTQYF,TRBJ2-3,NA,many,TRBV4-1
TGCAGTGTTCCGGGACACATGAACACTGAAGCTTTCTTT,CSVPGHMNTEAFF,TRBJ1-1,NA,NA,TRBV20-1
TGTGCCAGCAGTTCGGGGACGGAGAACACTGAAGCTTTCTTT,CASSSGTENTEAFF,TRBJ1-1,NA,few,TRBV6-5
TGTGCCAGCAGTTACTCACAGGGGACGTACGAGCAGTACTTC,CASSYSQGTYEQYF,TRBJ2-7,TRBD1,NA,TRBV6-5
TGTGCCAGCAGTTACTCGATGAACCCCCAAGGGGAGACCCAGTACTTC,CASSYSMNPQGETQYF,TRBJ2-5,NA,many,TRBV6-5
TGCGCCAGCAGCTTGAGGGAACGAACATTTGGTTTCTTT,CASSLRERTFGFF,TRBJ1-1,NA,many,TRBV5-1
TGTGCCATCAGTGAGGGGACCGGGACAGTCTACAATGAGCAGTTCTTC,CAISEGTGTVYNEQFF,TRBJ2-1,TRBD1,few,TRBV10-3
TGTGCCAGCAGACGGGGTGGAAGCGAAAAACTGTTTTTT,CASRRGGSEKLFF,TRBJ1-4,NA,NA,TRBV3-1
TGCAGTGCGGTCGACCGAAGGACTAGCGGCTCCTACGAGCAGTACTTC,CSAVDRRTSGSYEQYF,TRBJ2-7,TRBD2,many,TRBV20-1
TGTGCCAGCAGCCAAGACGGCAGGGGGCTGAATAGCAATCAGCCCCAGCATTTT,CASSQDGRGLNSNQPQHF,TRBJ1-5,TRBD1,many,TRBV4-2
TGTGCCTGGAACAGGGTTAATCAGCCCCAGCATTTT,CAWNRVNQPQHF,TRBJ1-5,NA,NA,TRBV30
TGTGCCAGCAGCTTAGGACAGGGGGCTACTAACACTGAAGCTTTCTTT,CASSLGQGATNTEAFF,TRBJ1-1,TRBD1,few,TRBV7-9
TGCGCCAGCAGCCAAGTCGTAGGGGCCTTTAACTTCTTC,CASSQVVGAFNFF,TRBJ2-1,NA,many,TRBV4-1
TGTGCCATCAGTGAGTCAACATCAGATACGCAGTATTTT,CAISESTSDTQYF,TRBJ2-3,NA,few,TRBV10-3
TGTGCCAGCAGTAGCTCTGGATTAGGAGGGACCCAGTACTTC,CASSSSGLGGTQYF,TRBJ2-5,NA,NA,TRBV6-5
TGTGCCAGCAGGGGGCTCTGGGACAGGGGGCCGCTTCAGCCCCAGCATTTT,CASRGLWDRGPLQPQHF,TRBJ1-5,TRBD1,many,TRBV27
TGTGCCAGCAGTCCCCGGACAGTTGCTACCTACGAGCAGTACTTC,CASSPRTVATYEQYF,TRBJ2-7,NA,NA,TRBV6-2/TRBV6-3
TGCAGTGCTGGGGACAGGGTGAACACTGAAGCTTTCTTT,CSAGDRVNTEAFF,TRBJ1-1,TRBD1,many,TRBV20-1
TGTGCCTGGATCGTTTTCGGTTTTAACACTGAAGCTTTCTTT,CAWIVFGFNTEAFF,TRBJ1-1,NA,many,TRBV30
TGTGCCAGCAGTGAAGCGGTGGGGAGATCTAACTATGGCTACACCTTC,CASSEAVGRSNYGYTF,TRBJ1-2,NA,few,TRBV6-1
TGCGCCAGCAGCCAATCTCTCGGTGGGCCGACAGATACGCAGTATTTT,CASSQSLGGPTDTQYF,TRBJ2-3,NA,few,TRBV4-3
TGCGCCAGCAGCCAAGAATGGGGGATAGAGACCCAGTACTTC,CASSQEWGIETQYF,TRBJ2-5,NA,NA,TRBV4-3
TGCAGTGCTCCCGGCGGGTTCGGCGCTTTCTTT,CSAPGGFGAFF,TRBJ1-1,NA,NA,TRBV20-1
TGTGCCAGCAGTCCCCGCCGACTAGTACAGTACTTC,CASSPRRLVQYF,TRBJ2-7,NA,many,TRBV12-3/TRBV12-4
TGTGCCAGCAGTTTAGGCGTGCTAATCGGGTTCCCAGAGACCCAGTACTTC,CASSLGVLIGFPETQYF,TRBJ2-5,NA,NA,TRBV12-3/TRBV12-4